These T cell receptor beta chains were read from a single sample in a study of T cell repertoires in cytomegalovirus infection. From the reads, TCRdb called clonotypes with MiXCR, one entry per CDR3 protein. This table has 550,000 to 850,000 distinct CDR3 sequences, around 30% appearing once. These receptors' targets are unknown. The specimen comprised cultured PBMCs, sampled from culture after CMV antigen stimulation. The receptor source for this set is a human donor in good health (CMV status not recorded). Some clones in this sample may be carry-over from other donors' samples. Each CDR3 is given with its conserved first and last residue. D genes are given only for firm matches. The listing skips clone size in some rows; elsewhere it reads once, few, many or a size class.

D,size,J,V,DNA,CDR3
NA,NA,TRBJ2-1,TRBV14,TGTGCCAGCAGCCTTAGGGTCTACAATGAGCAGTTCTTC,CASSLRVYNEQFF
NA,NA,TRBJ2-3,TRBV10-3,TGTGCCTCCCTAGGGGGGGAGGGCACAGATACGCAGTATTTT,CASLGGEGTDTQYF
NA,once,TRBJ2-1,TRBV20-1,TGCAGTGCTAGAGATCGGGTTGAGCAGTTCTTC,CSARDRVEQFF
TRBD1,NA,TRBJ2-5,TRBV24-1,TGTGCCACCAGTGACCAGAGGACAGGGGTAGAGACCCAGTACTTC,CATSDQRTGVETQYF
TRBD2,NA,TRBJ2-4,TRBV7-8,TGTGCCAGCAGCTCATCGGCTAGCGGACCCCTAGCCAAAAACATTCAGTACTTC,CASSSSASGPLAKNIQYF
NA,many,TRBJ2-7,TRBV7-2,TGTGCCAGCTCCACTCAAGACGGTCTGTGGCAGTACTTC,CASSTQDGLWQYF
TRBD1,NA,TRBJ1-3,TRBV20-1,TGCAGTGCTAGAGCCGGGACAGGGTCTGGAAACACCATATATTTT,CSARAGTGSGNTIYF
NA,few,TRBJ2-1,TRBV24-1,TGTGCCACCAGTGATCCCTCGGAGGAGGGCTACAATGAGCAGTTCTTC,CATSDPSEEGYNEQFF
NA,NA,TRBJ2-3,TRBV12-3/TRBV12-4,TGTGCCAGCAGCCACCCAGGACTGCTGAACACAGATACGCAGTATTTT,CASSHPGLLNTDTQYF
NA,few,TRBJ2-5,TRBV12-3/TRBV12-4,TGTGCCAGCAGTTTGCGGGGCAGCCAAGAGACCCAGTACTTC,CASSLRGSQETQYF
NA,NA,TRBJ2-3,TRBV6-6,TGTGCCAGCTCGGGGGAGGGCACAGATACGCAGTATTTT,CASSGEGTDTQYF
TRBD2,NA,TRBJ2-3,TRBV12-3/TRBV12-4,TGTGCCAGCAGCCTAAGCGGGAGAAAGGAGGATACGCAGTATTTT,CASSLSGRKEDTQYF
TRBD2,NA,TRBJ2-5,TRBV5-4,TGTGCCAGCAGCTCGAAGAGGGAGGGGATAGGAGAGACCCAGTACTTC,CASSSKREGIGETQYF
TRBD2,NA,TRBJ2-1,TRBV9,TGTGCCAGCAGCGTAGCTATAGCGGGAGACTACAATGAGCAGTTCTTC,CASSVAIAGDYNEQFF
TRBD1,few,TRBJ1-3,TRBV28,TGTGCCAGCAGTCCAAGACAGGGGAATACTGGAAACACCATATATTTT,CASSPRQGNTGNTIYF
TRBD2,NA,TRBJ2-3,TRBV7-9,TGTGCCAGCAGCGAAGTAGCGGGGGATGTGGCAGATACGCAGTATTTT,CASSEVAGDVADTQYF
NA,NA,TRBJ1-1,TRBV6-1,TGTGCCAGCAGCATTGCTTGGGGCACTGAAGCTTTCTTT,CASSIAWGTEAFF
NA,few,TRBJ2-3,TRBV7-9,TGTGCCAGCAGCTTCCCGGACTTCGATACGCAGTATTTT,CASSFPDFDTQYF
NA,NA,TRBJ1-2,TRBV7-2,TGTGCCAGCAGCCCATACATGGATTATGGCTACACCTTC,CASSPYMDYGYTF
NA,few,TRBJ1-5,TRBV19,TGTGCCAGTAGTATTAACAGGTCCAATCAGCCCCAGCATTTT,CASSINRSNQPQHF
NA,NA,TRBJ1-5,TRBV12-3/TRBV12-4,TGTGCCAGCAGTCACGGGGAGGACCAGCCCCAGCATTTT,CASSHGEDQPQHF
NA,once,TRBJ2-1,TRBV19,TGTGCCAGTAGTATAGTAGGCAAAACCTACAATGAGCAGTTCTTC,CASSIVGKTYNEQFF
TRBD1,NA,TRBJ1-3,TRBV29-1,TGCAGCGTTGGACAGGGCCAAAGCTCTGGAAACACCATATATTTT,CSVGQGQSSGNTIYF
NA,few,TRBJ1-6,TRBV7-2,TGTGCCAGCAGCTCCTCCGGGGGGCGAGGGTTGGCACCCCTCCACTTT,CASSSSGGRGLAPLHF
NA,NA,TRBJ2-1,TRBV6-6,TGTGCCAGCAAGAGGGACGGAGGCAATGAGCAGTTCTTC,CASKRDGGNEQFF
NA,NA,TRBJ2-3,TRBV18,TGTGCCAGCCGAGGCCTAAGGGAACCAGATACGCAGTATTTT,CASRGLREPDTQYF
TRBD2,NA,TRBJ2-2,TRBV20-1,TGCAGTGCTAGAGGGCCTAGCGGGACCGGGGAGCTGTTTTTT,CSARGPSGTGELFF
NA,NA,TRBJ2-2,TRBV6-2/TRBV6-3,TGTGCCAGCAGTTATACGGGACACCCCTCGTTCGCGAACACCGGGGAGCTGTTTTTT,CASSYTGHPSFANTGELFF
TRBD2,many,TRBJ2-3,TRBV7-6,TGTGCCAGCAGCAGCCTTAGCGGGACTAGCACAGATACGCAGTATTTT,CASSSLSGTSTDTQYF
TRBD1,NA,TRBJ1-2,TRBV6-5,TGTGCCAGCAACCTTCCCCCCGGACAGGGGACTGGCTACACCTTC,CASNLPPGQGTGYTF
NA,few,TRBJ2-4,TRBV6-1,TGTGCCAGCAACAGGGAAGCCAAAAACATTCAGTACTTC,CASNREAKNIQYF
TRBD2,NA,TRBJ2-1,TRBV20-1,TGCAGTGCTAGGGAGCGGGGGGGCGCGGATGAGCAGTTCTTC,CSARERGGADEQFF
NA,NA,TRBJ2-7,TRBV29-1,TGCAGCGTTCCGACTGCAAAACCTAGGCCCCCTTCCTACGAGCAGTACTTC,CSVPTAKPRPPSYEQYF
NA,NA,TRBJ2-1,TRBV20-1,TGCAGTGCTAGAGATAGTTCTACCACTGAGCAGTTCTTC,CSARDSSTTEQFF
NA,NA,TRBJ1-3,TRBV20-1,TGCAGTGCTAGTGAGGGGGTGGGGGAAAACACCATATATTTT,CSASEGVGENTIYF
NA,many,TRBJ1-1,TRBV6-1,TGTGCCAGCAGGGAGTACAGGGCGAACACTGAAGCTTTCTTT,CASREYRANTEAFF
NA,NA,TRBJ1-5,TRBV4-2,TGTGCCAGCAGCCAAAACGGATGGAATCAGCCCCAGCATTTT,CASSQNGWNQPQHF
NA,few,TRBJ2-2,TRBV10-3,TGTGCCATCAGCAGGGGGGCGAACACCGGGGAGCTGTTTTTT,CAISRGANTGELFF
NA,few,TRBJ2-5,TRBV11-2,TGTGCCAGCAGCCACCCAGAGACCCAGTACTTC,CASSHPETQYF
NA,NA,TRBJ2-7,TRBV6-2/TRBV6-3,TGTGCCAGCAGGGGCCTGCGGGGCTCCTACGAGCAGTACTTC,CASRGLRGSYEQYF
NA,NA,TRBJ2-7,TRBV20-1,TGCAGTGCTAGAACATTCGTAGGGGAGCAGTACTTC,CSARTFVGEQYF
NA,few,TRBJ2-7,TRBV7-2,TGTGCCAGCAGCTCCGAACGGATCTCCTACGAGCAGTACTTC,CASSSERISYEQYF
TRBD1,few,TRBJ2-5,TRBV6-2/TRBV6-3,TGTGCCAGCAGTCGTCGCGGCAGGGGGCGCGGTGAGACCCAGTACTTC,CASSRRGRGRGETQYF